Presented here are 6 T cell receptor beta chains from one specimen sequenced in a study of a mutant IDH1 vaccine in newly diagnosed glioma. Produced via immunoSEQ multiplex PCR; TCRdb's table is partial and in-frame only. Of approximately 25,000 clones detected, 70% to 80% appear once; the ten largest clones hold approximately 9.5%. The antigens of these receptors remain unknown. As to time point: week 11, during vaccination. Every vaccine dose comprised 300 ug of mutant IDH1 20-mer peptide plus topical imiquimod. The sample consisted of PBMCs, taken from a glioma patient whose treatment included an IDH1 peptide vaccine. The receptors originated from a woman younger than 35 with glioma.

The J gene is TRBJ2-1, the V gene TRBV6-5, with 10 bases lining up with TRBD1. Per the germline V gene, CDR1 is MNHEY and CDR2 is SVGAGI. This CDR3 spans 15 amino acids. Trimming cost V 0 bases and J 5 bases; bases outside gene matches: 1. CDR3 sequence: CASSYSGQGNNEQFF. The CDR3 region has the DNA TGTGCCAGCAGTTACTCGGGACAGGGGAACAATGAGCAGTTCTTC.

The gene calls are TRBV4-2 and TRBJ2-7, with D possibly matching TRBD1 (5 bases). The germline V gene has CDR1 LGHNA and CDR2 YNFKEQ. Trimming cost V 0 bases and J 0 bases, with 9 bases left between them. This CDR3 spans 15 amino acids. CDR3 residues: CASSQEGAPSYEQYF. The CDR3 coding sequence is TGTGCCAGCAGCCAAGAAGGGGCCCCCTCCTACGAGCAGTACTTC.

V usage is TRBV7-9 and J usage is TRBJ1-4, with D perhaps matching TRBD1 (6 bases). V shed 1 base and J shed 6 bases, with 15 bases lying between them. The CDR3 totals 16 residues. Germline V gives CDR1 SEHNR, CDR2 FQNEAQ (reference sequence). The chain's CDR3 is CASSLGPWGADEKLFF. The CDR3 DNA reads TGTGCCAGCAGCTTAGGACCATGGGGGGCGGATGAAAAACTGTTTTTT.

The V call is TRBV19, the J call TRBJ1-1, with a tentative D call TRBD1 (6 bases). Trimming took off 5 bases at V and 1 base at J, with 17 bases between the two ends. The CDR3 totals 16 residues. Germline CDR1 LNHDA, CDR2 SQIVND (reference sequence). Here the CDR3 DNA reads TGTGCCAGTAGTTCCGGGAGGTGGACAGAGAACACTGAAGCTTTCTTT. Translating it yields CASSSGRWTENTEAFF.

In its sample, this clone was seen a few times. CDR3 bases: TGTGCCAGTAGGACTAGCGGGGGTTCCTACAATGAGCAGTTCTTC. Translated: CASRTSGGSYNEQFF. J is TRBJ2-1 and V is TRBV19; 12 nucleotides line up with TRBD2. Germline V CDR1 and CDR2: LNHDA, SQIVND (reference sequence). Trimming removed 6 bases from V and 1 base from J; junction bases left unmatched: 1. This CDR3 spans 15 amino acids.

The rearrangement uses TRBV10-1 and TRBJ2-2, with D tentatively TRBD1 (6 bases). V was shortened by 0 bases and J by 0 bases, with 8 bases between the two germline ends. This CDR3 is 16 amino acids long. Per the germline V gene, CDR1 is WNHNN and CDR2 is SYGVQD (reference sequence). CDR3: CASSESAGANTGELFF. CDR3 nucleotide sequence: TGCGCCAGCAGTGAGTCGGCAGGGGCGAACACCGGGGAGCTGTTTTTT.